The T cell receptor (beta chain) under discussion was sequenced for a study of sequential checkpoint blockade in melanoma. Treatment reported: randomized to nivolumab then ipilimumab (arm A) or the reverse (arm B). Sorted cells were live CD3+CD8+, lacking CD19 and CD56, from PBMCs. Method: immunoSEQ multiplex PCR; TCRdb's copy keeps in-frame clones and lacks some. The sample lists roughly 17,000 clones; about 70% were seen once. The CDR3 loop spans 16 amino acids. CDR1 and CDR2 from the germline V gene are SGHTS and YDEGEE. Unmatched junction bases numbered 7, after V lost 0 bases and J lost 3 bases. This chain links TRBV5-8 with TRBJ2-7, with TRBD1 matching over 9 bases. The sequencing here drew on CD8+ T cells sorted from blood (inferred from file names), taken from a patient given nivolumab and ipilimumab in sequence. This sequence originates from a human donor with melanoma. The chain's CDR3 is CASSLGPGQGGYEQYF. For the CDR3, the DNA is TGTGCCAGCAGCTTGGGGCCGGGACAGGGCGGCTACGAGCAGTACTTC.